The entry below describes one T cell receptor (beta chain). The sample is drawn from a study of blood T cell repertoires in COVID-19. Study-wide background: Samples taken during acute and convalescent COVID-19 were collected in the United States, Italy and Spain.

Participant ages covered roughly 18 to 89 years across 20 to 25 US areas. Assignments of participants to cohorts depended upon their own reported clinical history. Trimming took off 1 base at V and 1 base at J, with 8 bases between the two ends. The germline gives CDR1 MNHNS, CDR2 SASEGT. This CDR3 has 15 residues. The data were produced by immunoSEQ multiplex PCR, yet TCRdb's version contains in-frame clones alone and is incomplete. This sample carries hundreds of thousands of clones, approximately 87% of them seen once, and the ten largest clones take 10%. The receptor comes from a woman aged 45 to 65 who had recovered from COVID-19. V gene TRBV6-1 combines with J gene TRBJ1-5, with D possibly being TRBD1 (5 bases). Sequences were obtained from PBMCs or T cells enriched from blood (not recorded which). Here the CDR3 reads CASSEGGRSNQPQHF. The DNA for the CDR3 is TGTGCCAGCAGTGAAGGGGGCAGAAGCAATCAGCCCCAGCATTTT.